This T cell receptor (beta chain) appears in the sequencing data of a study of OX40 agonist ivuxolimab in advanced cancers. The overall study: While on treatment, patients had intravenous ivuxolimab at 0.01 to 10 mg/kg every 2 weeks. Regarding the study as a whole: The average count of expanded clones was higher among CD8+ T cells than among CD4+. At 0.1 to 3.0 mg/kg, CD4+ and CD8+ blood T cells expanded clonally by week 6. The investigators did not determine what antigen specificity the expanded peripheral T cells had.

Profiling relied on immunoSEQ multiplex PCR, and the TCRdb table lists in-frame clones only, not all of them. The repertoire holds about 55,000 clones, with roughly 86% as singletons. This clone was counted once. Its antigen remains unknown. CDR1 and CDR2 from the germline V gene are LGHNA and YSLEER. The CDR3 contains 15 residues. The germline V and J ends were trimmed by 1 base and 6 bases, with 13 bases remaining between them. The source was CD4+ or CD8+ T cells sorted from blood, collected in a trial of the OX40 agonist ivuxolimab. The TCR was taken from an adult with an advanced solid tumor such as melanoma, head and neck, liver or kidney cancer. The chain has TRBV4-3 and TRBJ1-5; D gene uncertain. The CDR3 DNA is TGCGCCAGCAGCCAAGGCCTAAACCTAGGTCAGCCCCAGCATTTT. Translating gives CASSQGLNLGQPQHF.